The 5 T cell receptor beta chains below all came from one sample that was sequenced in a study of shared clonotypes between healthy human individuals (dated by TCRdb to 2018 to 2021). To prepare the library, the immunoSEQ multiplex PCR assay was applied. Drawn from immuneACCESS, this table holds only the in-frame rearrangements with V and J called that TCRdb kept. Clones are partly lost; checked studies trace under half to an unresolved V gene and leave the rest unexplained. The sample table shows fewer than 400,000 clones, and about 74% are seen once. Clones ranked in the top ten supply 10% of the sample. Sequenced input: memory CD4+ T cells sorted from blood. The sample's cell subset or site, from its label and the paper: CD45RA-negative fraction. All receptors come from a man in his thirties or forties in good health.

The rearrangement uses TRBV6-1 and TRBJ2-2; D remains unclear. With 4 bases removed from V and 2 bases from J, the gap between germline ends came to 11 bases. The CDR3 length is 15 residues. The V gene's germline CDR1 is MNHNS and CDR2 SASEGT. The CDR3 region has the DNA TGTGCCAGCAGTGCAGGTCTAGTTAACACCGGGGAGCTGTTTTTT. Translating it yields CASSAGLVNTGELFF.

The chain employs TRBV5-6 and TRBJ2-1; D unclear. The length of the CDR3 is 14 residues. With 2 bases removed from V and 3 bases from J, the gap between germline ends came to 9 bases. Germline lookup yields CDR1 SGHDT and CDR2 YYEEEE. CDR3 DNA: TGTGCCAGCAGCTTTCTGCTAGTCTACAATGAGCAGTTCTTC. This gives the protein CASSFLLVYNEQFF.

About this clone: A much larger clone differs by one base, so this may be a read error. The V call is TRBV6-1, the J call TRBJ1-5; the D is unclear. Germline V gene lookup returns CDR1 MNHNS and CDR2 SASEGT. This CDR3 region has 14 residues. The CDR3 coding sequence is TGTGTCAGCAGTGATTTCGGATCGCGAATGGCCCAGCATTTT. Translation gives CVSSDFGSRMAQHF.

The V call is TRBV4-1, the J call TRBJ2-7; tentative D call: TRBD1 (6 bases). The CDR3 length is 12 residues. With 6 bases removed from V and 7 bases from J, the gap between germline ends came to 13 bases. The germline gives CDR1 MGHRA, CDR2 YSYEKL. CDR3 sequence (DNA): TGCGCCAGCAGTCACAGGGTCGGGGAGCAGTACTTC. This sequence encodes CASSHRVGEQYF.

This clone occurred a few times. The rearrangement uses TRBV7-9 and TRBJ2-7; 10 nucleotides agree with TRBD2. V dropped 1 base and J dropped 1; count of bases not matched to a gene: 7. The CDR3 runs 17 residues. Germline V gene lookup returns CDR1 SEHNR and CDR2 FQNEAQ (reference sequence). CDR3 nucleotide sequence: TGTGCCAGCAGCTTAGGGCAGACTAGCGGGTATTCCTACGAGCAGTACTTC. This codes for CASSLGQTSGYSYEQYF.